Sequencing of this T cell receptor (beta chain) was carried out in a study of blood T cells in healthy people across ages. There are a few counts of this clonotype. Its antigen is as yet unknown. With a J-beta primer mix and a sample-barcoded 5' primer, a second PCR ran about 6 to 11 cycles. TCRdb re-called the 5' RACE reads through MiXCR, storing one row per CDR3 protein. The sample holds more than 700,000 distinct CDR3 sequences, more than 35% seen once. The CDR3 runs to 14 residues. V shed 3 bases and J shed 7 bases, with 14 bases lying between them. Germline-derived CDR1 and CDR2 are SGHRS and YFSETQ. Whole-study results and caveats: Naive T cell percentage by flow cytometry tracked strongly with beta diversity. It was not possible, with unsorted PBMCs, to conclusively compare naive and antigen-experienced cells.

Total RNA, at least 5.5 micrograms per sample, was extracted from PBMCs. V gene TRBV5-1 combines with J gene TRBJ2-1; D unresolved. Sequenced input: blood. The source of this sequence is an older man in good health. The CDR3 DNA follows: TGCGCCAGCAGCTCGGTCTCCCAGGAGAATGAGCAGTTCTTC. It translates to CASSSVSQENEQFF.